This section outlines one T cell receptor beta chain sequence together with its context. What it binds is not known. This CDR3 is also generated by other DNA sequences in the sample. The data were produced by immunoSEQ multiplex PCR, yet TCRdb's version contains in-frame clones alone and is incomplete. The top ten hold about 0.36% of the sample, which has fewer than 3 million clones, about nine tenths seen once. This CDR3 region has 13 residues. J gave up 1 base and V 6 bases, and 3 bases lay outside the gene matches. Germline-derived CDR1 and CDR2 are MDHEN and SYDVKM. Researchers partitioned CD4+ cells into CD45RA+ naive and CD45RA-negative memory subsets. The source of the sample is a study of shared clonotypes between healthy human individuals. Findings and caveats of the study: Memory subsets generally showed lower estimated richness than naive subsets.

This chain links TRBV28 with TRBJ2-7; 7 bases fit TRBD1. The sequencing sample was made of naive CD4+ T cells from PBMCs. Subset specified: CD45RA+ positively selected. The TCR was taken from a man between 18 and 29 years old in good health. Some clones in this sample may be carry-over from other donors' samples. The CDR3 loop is CASSPGQSYEQYF. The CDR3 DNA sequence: TGTGCCAGCAGCCCGGGACAGTCCTACGAGCAGTACTTC.